Presented here are 23 T cell receptor beta chains from one specimen sequenced in a study of beta chain features in type 1 diabetes. Overall study results and limits: Shortening of TCRB CDR3s, moderate but significant, appeared in all four CD4+ subsets of Type 1 diabetes patients.

The antigens these receptors bind are not known. Expressed TCRB transcripts were sequenced, since all the RNA that had been isolated was reverse transcribed. Produced via immunoSEQ multiplex PCR; TCRdb's table is partial and in-frame only. This sample yields 600,000 to 700,000 clones, of which about an eighth are seen a single time; roughly 0.12% belongs to the top ten. Source material: naive CD4+ T cells from blood. The receptor set was obtained from a man aged 25-45 years with type 1 diabetes.

The rearrangement joins TRBV4-3 to TRBJ1-1; the D is unclear. V lost 1 base and J lost 4, with 13 bases in between. The germline CDR1 and CDR2 sequences are LGHNA and YSLEER. The CDR3 has 15 amino acids. The CDR3 sequence: CASSQGIRERTEAFF. The CDR3 nucleotides read TGCGCCAGCAGCCAAGGGATCCGGGAACGCACTGAAGCTTTCTTT.

This clone was observed a handful of times. The CDR3 here is CASSPPSGRGGLSPLHF. As DNA, the CDR3 is TGTGCCAGCTCACCACCGTCGGGCAGAGGGGGTCTTTCACCCCTCCACTTT. This chain links TRBV18 with TRBJ1-6; the D gene is possibly TRBD1 (6 bases). CDR1 and CDR2 (germline): KGHSH, LQKENI. Trimming took off 0 bases at V and 9 bases at J, with 18 bases between the two ends. This CDR3 spans 17 amino acids.

The rearrangement joins TRBV9 to TRBJ2-7, with a tentative D call TRBD1 (6 bases). CDR1 is SGDLS and CDR2 is YYNGEE in the germline V gene. This CDR3 contains 14 residues. Trimming cost V 0 bases and J 2 bases, with 9 bases left between them. This chain's CDR3 is CASSVDQGPYEQYF. For the CDR3, the DNA is TGTGCCAGCAGCGTAGATCAGGGGCCCTACGAGCAGTACTTC. Based on the CDR3 plus reference TRBV9 and TRBJ2-7, the full variable domain is DSGVTQTPKHLITATGQRVTLRCSPRSGDLSVYWYQQSLDQGLQFLIQYYNGEERAKGNILERFSAQQFPDLHSELNLSSLELGDSALYFCASSVDQGPYEQYFGPGTRLTVT.

This clone showed up just a few times. Here the CDR3 reads CASTRVGTGELFF. The CDR3 nucleotides are TGTGCCAGCACCAGGGTTGGGACCGGGGAGCTGTTTTTT. The V call is TRBV9, the J call TRBJ2-2; D perhaps matches TRBD1 (5 bases). This CDR3 has 13 residues. Germline lookup yields CDR1 SGDLS and CDR2 YYNGEE. Trimming stripped 6 bases from V and 5 bases from J, with 11 bases between.

CDR3 amino acids: CASRQVNYGYTF. The CDR3 DNA reads TGTGCCAGCCGACAAGTAAACTATGGCTACACCTTC. The chain couples TRBV2 to TRBJ1-2; no reliable D call. This CDR3 spans 12 amino acids. The V end lost 8 bases, the J end lost 2 bases, and 9 bases lay between the germline ends. CDR1 and CDR2 (germline): SNHLY, FYNNEI.

This clone has just a few counts. The chain links TRBV18 to TRBJ2-5; a weak D match, TRBD1 (5 bases). V dropped 5 bases and J dropped 5 bases, with 12 bases sitting between them. This CDR3 is built from 13 residues. The germline V gene has CDR1 KGHSH and CDR2 LQKENI. The DNA of the CDR3 is TGTGCCAGCTCATCCAGACAGTTGGAGACCCAGTACTTC. Amino acids: CASSSRQLETQYF.

The rearrangement uses TRBV9 and TRBJ2-6; D remains ambiguous. This CDR3 spans 15 amino acids. With 0 bases removed from V and 3 bases from J, the gap between germline ends came to 7 bases. Germline V lookup: CDR1 SGDLS, CDR2 YYNGEE. CDR3 nucleotide sequence: TGTGCCAGCAGCGTAGGGGCAGATGGGGCCAACGTCCTGACTTTC. Translation gives CASSVGADGANVLTF.

This chain connects TRBV19 to TRBJ2-7, with D unresolved. Germline V gene data show CDR1 as LNHDA and CDR2 as SQIVND (reference sequence). V was clipped by 3 bases and J by 6 bases, with 6 bases between them. The CDR3 is made up of 11 amino acids. The CDR3 coding sequence is TGTGCCAGTAGTATGACGGGCGAGCAGTACTTC. Translated, it gives CASSMTGEQYF.

This sequence joins TRBV7-8 and TRBJ1-6; 7 bases map to TRBD1. This CDR3 has 16 amino acids. Germline V gives CDR1 SGHVS, CDR2 FQNEAQ. With V trimmed by 5 bases and J by 5 bases, 9 bases remained unmatched. Written as DNA, the CDR3 is TGTGCCAGCAGCCTCGGGACAGCCAAAAATAATTCACCCCTCCACTTT. The encoded protein is CASSLGTAKNNSPLHF. The complete variable domain, with remaining parts taken from reference TRBV7-8 and TRBJ1-6, reads GAGVSQSPRYKVAKRGQDVALRCDPISGHVSLFWYQQALGQGPEFLTYFQNEAQLDKSGLPSDRFFAERPEGSVSTLKIQRTQQEDSAVYLCASSLGTAKNNSPLHFGNGTRLTVT.

This clone was observed a handful of times. This sequence joins TRBV10-3 and TRBJ1-4; D ambiguous. The germline V gene encodes CDR1 ENHRY and CDR2 SYGVKD. V dropped 4 bases and J dropped 1 base, with 13 bases sitting between them. The CDR3 has 16 residues. CDR3 sequence: CAISGGTEGTNEKLFF. CDR3 bases: TGTGCCATCAGTGGGGGAACTGAGGGAACTAATGAAAAACTGTTTTTT.

This clone was picked up a small number of times. The chain uses TRBV5-1 and TRBJ2-6; unclear D gene. Germline V CDR1 and CDR2: SGHRS, YFSETQ. The CDR3 has 15 amino acids. Trimming pared 0 bases from V and 3 bases from J, leaving 7 bases between. The CDR3 reads CASSLELVGANVLTF. The CDR3 DNA follows: TGCGCCAGCAGCTTGGAATTGGTTGGGGCCAACGTCCTGACTTTC. Combining the CDR3 with reference TRBV5-1 and TRBJ2-6 gives the whole variable domain KAGVTQTPRYLIKTRGQQVTLSCSPISGHRSVSWYQQTPGQGLQFLFEYFSETQRNKGNFPGRFSGRQFSNSRSEMNVSTLELGDSALYLCASSLELVGANVLTFGAGSRLTVL.

There are a few counts of this clone. The V gene is TRBV7-9, the J gene TRBJ1-1; D is uncertain. The germline V and J ends were trimmed by 1 base and 6 bases, with 9 bases remaining between them. The CDR3 extends over 13 amino acids. Germline loops: CDR1 SEHNR, CDR2 FQNEAQ (reference sequence). CDR3 loop: CASSLVVAAEAFF. Written as DNA, the CDR3 is TGTGCCAGCAGCTTAGTTGTCGCCGCTGAAGCTTTCTTT.

The table lists this clone with a few counts. The V and J genes are TRBV9 and TRBJ1-5; TRBD1 aligns across 9 bases. This CDR3 is 14 amino acids long. J lost 7 bases, V lost 4 bases, and 6 bases had no gene match. The germline V gene has CDR1 SGDLS and CDR2 YYNGEE. CDR3: CASSPGQGYQPQHF. The CDR3 bases are TGTGCCAGCAGCCCAGGACAGGGGTACCAGCCCCAGCATTTT.

The chain links TRBV29-1 to TRBJ1-1, with D maybe TRBD1 (5 bases). The V gene's germline CDR1 is SQVTM and CDR2 ANQGSEA. CDR3 size: 13 residues. Trimming pared 5 bases from V and 0 bases from J, leaving 10 bases between. The CDR3 coding sequence is TGCAGCGTTCGGGACCCCATGAACACTGAAGCTTTCTTT. As protein: CSVRDPMNTEAFF.

V is TRBV10-2 and J is TRBJ2-7; 10 bases are a match to TRBD2. In germline, CDR1 is WSHSY, CDR2 SAAADI. The J segment lost 1 base and the V segment lost 8 bases, leaving 14 bases of the junction unmatched. The CDR3 totals 17 residues. The CDR3, as DNA: TGCGCCAGCGGCCCCGGGGCTAGCGGGGGCCAATCCTACGAGCAGTACTTC. Protein product: CASGPGASGGQSYEQYF.

CDR3 DNA: TGTGCCAGCCGCGGTTACCAAGAGACCCAGTACTTC. Its protein is CASRGYQETQYF. This chain links TRBV7-9 with TRBJ2-5; D gene uncertain. The CDR3 spans 12 residues. Germline V CDR1 and CDR2: SEHNR, FQNEAQ (reference sequence). V was clipped by 8 bases and J by 0 bases, with 7 bases between them.

The CDR3 protein is CASRVMALGQFTDTQYF. The CDR3 nucleotides are TGTGCCAGCAGAGTTATGGCCCTTGGACAGTTCACAGATACGCAGTATTTT. The rearrangement links TRBV7-9 to TRBJ2-3; possibly TRBD1 for D (6 bases). This CDR3 is 17 amino acids long. Trimming shortened V by 6 bases and J by 2 bases, and 21 bases separated the two germline ends. Germline-derived CDR1 and CDR2 are SEHNR and FQNEAQ (reference sequence).

The genes are TRBV30 and TRBJ1-3; TRBD1 matches 10 bases. The V gene end was trimmed by 4 bases and the J gene end by 6 bases; junction bases not matched to a gene: 9. The CDR3 runs 15 residues. CDR1 GTSNPN and CDR2 SVGIG come from the germline V gene (reference sequence). The CDR3 DNA sequence: TGTGCCTGGACCCTCCAGGACAGGGGGTTAAACACCATATATTTT. Amino acids: CAWTLQDRGLNTIYF.

The chain carries TRBV7-2 and TRBJ1-1; a possible D gene is TRBD1 (6 bases). CDR1 and CDR2 from the germline V gene are SGHTA and FQGNSA. The CDR3 sequence is 15 residues long. Trimming removed 5 bases at V and 0 bases at J, with 13 bases between. As DNA, the CDR3 is TGTGCCAGCAGCCCTACCAGGGACATGAACACTGAAGCTTTCTTT. As protein: CASSPTRDMNTEAFF.

This clone was recorded a few times. The V gene is TRBV6-6, the J gene TRBJ1-5; 9 bases fit TRBD1. Germline CDR1 MNHNY, CDR2 SVGAGI (reference sequence). The CDR3 contains 15 residues. The V and J ends lost 7 bases and 1 base, in that order; junction bases with no gene match: 5. The CDR3 region has the DNA TGTGCCAGCATTACAGGGGGCGCGAGCAATCAGCCCCAGCATTTT. Encoded protein: CASITGGASNQPQHF.

V usage is TRBV9 and J usage is TRBJ2-3; D is unclear. V lost 2 bases and J 2 bases, leaving 9 bases between the germline ends. The CDR3 totals 14 residues. CDR1 is SGDLS, CDR2 YYNGEE, per germline. In nucleotides, the CDR3 is TGTGCCAGCAGCGTCAGGATTTCCACAGATACGCAGTATTTT. Translating it yields CASSVRISTDTQYF. Together with reference TRBV9 and TRBJ2-3, the CDR3 gives the full variable domain: DSGVTQTPKHLITATGQRVTLRCSPRSGDLSVYWYQQSLDQGLQFLIQYYNGEERAKGNILERFSAQQFPDLHSELNLSSLELGDSALYFCASSVRISTDTQYFGPGTRLTVL.

This chain links TRBV19 with TRBJ2-3; no clear D gene. V lost 8 bases, J lost 6 bases, and 15 bases lay in between. CDR1 and CDR2 from the germline V gene are LNHDA and SQIVND (reference sequence). The CDR3 sequence is 13 residues long. The CDR3 region is CASRAGGEDTQYF. CDR3 nucleotide sequence: TGTGCCAGTCGGGCAGGCGGCGAGGATACGCAGTATTTT.

This chain connects TRBV5-4 to TRBJ1-2; a weak D match, TRBD1 (5 bases). V was cut by 4 bases and J by 5 bases, with 18 bases left in between. This CDR3 region has 15 residues. CDR1 SGHNT and CDR2 YYREEE come from the germline V gene (reference sequence). CDR3 loop: CASSKEGNGGYGYTF. The CDR3 DNA is TGTGCCAGCAGCAAGGAGGGGAATGGTGGATATGGCTACACCTTC. Full variable domain (outside the CDR3, taken from reference TRBV5-4 and TRBJ1-2): ETGVTQSPTHLIKTRGQQVTLRCSSQSGHNTVSWYQQALGQGPQFIFQYYREEENGRGNFPPRFSGLQFPNYSSELNVNALELDDSALYLCASSKEGNGGYGYTFGSGTRLTVV.